The source of this T cell receptor (beta chain) is a study of Ad26.COV2.S vaccination and SARS-CoV-2 variants. The CDR3 covers 12 residues. The germline gives CDR1 SGHDN, CDR2 FVKESK. With 1 base removed from V and 7 bases from J, the gap between germline ends came to 5 bases. Study-wide results and limits: With respect to non-spike TCR breadth, vaccine and placebo recipients were similar. There was reportedly substantial breadth in spike-specific CD8+ and CD4+ T cell responses after vaccination. Researchers cautioned that TCR breadth and depth analyses may have underestimated total T cell responses.

In the case of this clone: Its cognate antigen is unknown.

TCRdb keeps only in-frame clones here, not all; method: immunoSEQ multiplex PCR. The repertoire holds approximately 400,000 clones, with 92% as singletons. The TCR originated in a human donor who had recovered from COVID-19. The sample was peripheral blood, taken after recovery from COVID-19. V usage is TRBV14 and J usage is TRBJ2-1; D not resolved. The CDR3 sequence: CASSQVGNEQFF. CDR3 DNA: TGTGCCAGCAGCCAAGTGGGAAATGAGCAGTTCTTC.